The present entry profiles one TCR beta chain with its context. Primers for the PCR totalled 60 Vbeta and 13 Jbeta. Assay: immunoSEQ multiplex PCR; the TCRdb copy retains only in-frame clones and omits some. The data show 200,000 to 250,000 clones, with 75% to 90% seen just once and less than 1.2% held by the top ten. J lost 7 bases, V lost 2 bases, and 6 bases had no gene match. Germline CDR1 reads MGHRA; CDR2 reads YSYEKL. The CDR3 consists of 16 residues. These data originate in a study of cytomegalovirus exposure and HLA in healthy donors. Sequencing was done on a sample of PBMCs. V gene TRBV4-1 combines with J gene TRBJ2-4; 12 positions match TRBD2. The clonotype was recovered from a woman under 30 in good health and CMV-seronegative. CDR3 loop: CASSQLAGGPLNIQYF. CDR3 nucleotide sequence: TGCGCCAGCAGCCAACTAGCGGGAGGGCCATTGAACATTCAGTACTTC.